Below are 26 T cell receptor beta chains sequenced from a single sample in a study of CD8+ T cells in alopecia areata. Extracted from the samples, RNA was reverse transcribed into cDNA to serve as the sequencing template. Only in-frame clones appear in the TCRdb table, and some are missing; sequencing was by immunoSEQ multiplex PCR. In the table there are under 110,000 clones, around 60% of which are singletons. Documented treatment: oral pan-JAK inhibitor, 5-10 mg twice daily. The sample here was CD8+ T cells sorted from blood, taken at approximately week 60, from a patient treated with tofacitinib. Receptors were obtained from a human donor with alopecia areata.

Only one count was recorded for this clone. The V and J genes are TRBV5-1 and TRBJ1-1, with D unclear. Germline loops: CDR1 SGHRS, CDR2 YFSETQ. The CDR3 has 15 amino acids. V shed 8 bases and J shed 5 bases, with 22 bases lying between them. The CDR3 region has the DNA TGCGCCAGTCAAGGAGCACGCGGGAGGAGTACTGAAGCTTTCTTT. Protein: CASQGARGRSTEAFF.

The sample holds a few counts of this clone. The CDR3 DNA reads as TGCGCCAGCAGTCAGACCGGGACAGGGGACTCGTACCAAGAGACCCAGTACTTC. Its translation: CASSQTGTGDSYQETQYF. V gene TRBV23-1 combines with J gene TRBJ2-5, with 10 bases aligning to TRBD1. TRBV23-1 is marked as an open reading frame, function uncertain. The CDR3 is 18 residues long. After removal of 3 bases from V and 0 bases from J, the junction contained 10 bases not matched to a gene.

This clone was detected a few times. The chain couples TRBV4-1 to TRBJ2-1, with 13 bases lining up with TRBD2. Germline V lookup: CDR1 MGHRA, CDR2 YSYEKL. There are 17 residues in the CDR3. V lost 6 bases and J lost 8; bases outside the gene matches: 13. This CDR3 reads CASRYRLTSGGADEQFF. CDR3 nucleotide sequence: TGCGCCAGCAGGTACCGTTTAACTAGCGGGGGGGCCGATGAGCAGTTCTTC.

The CDR3 DNA sequence: TGTGCCTGGAGTGGAGGCTACGAGCAGTACTTC. Protein product: CAWSGGYEQYF. The chain joins TRBV30 to TRBJ2-5; D is ambiguous. The end of the DNA is better explained by TRBJ2-7, so the J call may be wrong. The germline CDR1 and CDR2 sequences are GTSNPN and SVGIG (reference sequence). The CDR3 covers 11 residues.

V usage is TRBV5-1 and J usage is TRBJ1-1; D gene ambiguous. This CDR3 comprises 15 residues. The germline V gene encodes CDR1 SGHRS and CDR2 YFSETQ. Trimming removed 4 bases at V and 5 bases at J, with 18 bases between. This chain's CDR3 is CASSGEEVVRTEAFF. The CDR3, as DNA: TGCGCCAGCAGCGGGGAGGAGGTCGTGAGGACTGAAGCTTTCTTT.

The rearrangement links TRBV2 to TRBJ2-5; a weak D match, TRBD2 (6 bases). Germline lookup yields CDR1 SNHLY and CDR2 FYNNEI. This CDR3 is 13 amino acids long. Between the trimmed V and J ends, which lost 10 bases and 3 bases, there was a span of 15 bases. The CDR3: CATLGGLKETQYF. As DNA, the CDR3 is TGTGCCACCCTGGGGGGTTTAAAAGAGACCCAGTACTTC.

Here the CDR3 DNA reads TGTGCCAGCAGCTTGGCGGCTGGACGAACTGAAGCTTTCTTT. This codes for CASSLAAGRTEAFF. The gene calls are TRBV5-6 and TRBJ1-1; D gene uncertain. Germline V gene data show CDR1 as SGHDT and CDR2 as YYEEEE. The CDR3 extends over 14 amino acids. Trimming removed 0 bases at V and 5 bases at J, with 11 bases between. Combining the CDR3 with reference TRBV5-6 and TRBJ1-1 gives the whole variable domain DAGVTQSPTHLIKTRGQQVTLRCSPKSGHDTVSWYQQALGQGPQFIFQYYEEEERQRGNFPDRFSGHQFPNYSSELNVNALLLGDSALYLCASSLAAGRTEAFFGQGTRLTVV.

This clone was counted between two and nine times. This rearrangement joins TRBV15 to TRBJ2-5, with 8 bases that match TRBD1. In germline, CDR1 is LNHNV, CDR2 YYDKDF (reference sequence). The CDR3 is 15 amino acids. Unmatched junction bases numbered 5, after V lost 3 bases and J lost 2 bases. Here the CDR3 DNA reads TGTGCCACCAGCAGCCCAACAGGGGGGCAAGAGACCCAGTACTTC. Its protein is CATSSPTGGQETQYF.

The chain combines TRBV9 with TRBJ2-5; a weak D match, TRBD1 (6 bases). This CDR3 has 13 residues. With 3 bases removed from V and 2 bases from J, the gap between germline ends came to 8 bases. Germline lookup yields CDR1 SGDLS and CDR2 YYNGEE. The CDR3 spells CASSGTDQETQYF. The CDR3 DNA reads TGTGCCAGCAGCGGGACAGATCAAGAGACCCAGTACTTC.

This clone is a singleton in its sample. This chain links TRBV4-1 with TRBJ2-5, with D perhaps being TRBD1 or TRBD2 (5 bases each). From germline, CDR1 is MGHRA and CDR2 YSYEKL. Trimming stripped 3 bases from V and 11 bases from J, with 16 bases between. CDR3 length equals 13 residues. CDR3 region: CASSQEATAEQYF. The CDR3 bases are TGCGCCAGCAGCCAGGAAGCGACAGCGGAGCAGTACTTC.

This chain joins TRBV5-6 and TRBJ1-4; 7 nucleotides align to TRBD1. The CDR3 runs to 16 residues. V dropped 4 bases and J dropped 0; count of bases not matched to a gene: 6. The germline V gene encodes CDR1 SGHDT and CDR2 YYEEEE. The CDR3 sequence: CASSLDRAATNEKLFF. CDR3 in DNA: TGTGCCAGCAGCCTCGACAGGGCCGCAACTAATGAAAAACTGTTTTTT.

V usage is TRBV29-1 and J usage is TRBJ2-3; D is perhaps TRBD1 (5 bases). Trimming removed 3 bases at V and 3 bases at J, with 13 bases between. CDR3 length: 14 residues. Per germline, CDR1 SQVTM and CDR2 ANQGSEA. The CDR3: CSVDSGPQTDTQYF. The CDR3 nucleotides are TGCAGCGTTGATTCAGGGCCTCAAACAGATACGCAGTATTTT.

This clone was detected only a few times. The chain employs TRBV18 and TRBJ1-2, with a weak D call TRBD1 (6 bases). V was clipped by 1 base and J by 2 bases, with 11 bases between them. Germline CDR1 reads KGHSH; CDR2 reads LQKENI. The CDR3 has 15 amino acids. DNA for the CDR3: TGTGCCAGCTCACCACTGTCTCAGGGGAACTATGGCTACACCTTC. Its translation: CASSPLSQGNYGYTF.

Only a few counts were recorded for this clone. The chain links TRBV13 to TRBJ2-2; D remains ambiguous. The CDR3 totals 16 residues. The germline CDR1 and CDR2 sequences are PRHDT and FYEKMQ (reference sequence). The ends were cut back, 5 bases at V and 0 bases at J, with 13 bases in the middle. The DNA for the CDR3 is TGTGCCAGCAGCCCAGACGGGCAATCGAACACCGGGGAGCTGTTTTTT. Residues: CASSPDGQSNTGELFF.

The rearrangement links TRBV27 to TRBJ2-7; D unresolved. V was clipped by 10 bases and J by 6 bases, with 13 bases between them. The CDR3 extends over 11 amino acids. The V gene's germline CDR1 is MNHEY and CDR2 SMNVEV (reference sequence). As DNA, the CDR3 is TGTGCCACCTCCTTTTACGGCGAGCAGTACTTC. Its translation is CATSFYGEQYF.

This chain connects TRBV11-2 to TRBJ2-1, with D perhaps TRBD1 (6 bases). V shed 2 bases and J shed 9 bases, with 8 bases lying between them. CDR1 and CDR2 (germline): SGHAT, FQNNGV. CDR3 length equals 12 residues. The CDR3 nucleotides read TGTGCCAGCAGCTTAACAGGGTTTGAGCAGTTCTTC. Translating gives CASSLTGFEQFF.

This sequence joins TRBV27 and TRBJ2-3, with D possibly TRBD2 on 5 matching bases. The length of the CDR3 is 11 residues. The V end was cut by 8 bases, the J end by 4 bases, with 7 bases between. In germline, CDR1 is MNHEY, CDR2 SMNVEV (reference sequence). This chain's CDR3 is CASAEADTQYF. For the CDR3, the DNA is TGTGCCAGCGCGGAGGCAGATACGCAGTATTTT.

This chain joins TRBV9 and TRBJ2-4, with D perhaps matching TRBD2 (5 bases). The V end was cut by 3 bases, the J end by 9 bases, with 19 bases between. Germline V gene lookup returns CDR1 SGDLS and CDR2 YYNGEE. The CDR3 spans 15 residues. The CDR3 is CASSEFSRESGIQYF. CDR3 sequence (DNA): TGTGCCAGCAGCGAGTTTTCGAGGGAGAGTGGCATTCAGTACTTC.

This clone showed up just a few times. The J gene is TRBJ2-2, the V gene TRBV11-2, with 10 bases lining up with TRBD1. The CDR3 has 17 amino acids. The J segment lost 2 bases and the V segment lost 5 bases, leaving 8 bases of the junction unmatched. The germline gives CDR1 SGHAT, CDR2 FQNNGV. The CDR3: CASSTPDRGINTGELFF. CDR3 nucleotides: TGTGCCAGCAGCACACCGGACAGGGGGATAAACACCGGGGAGCTGTTTTTT.

The CDR3, as DNA: TGTGCCACCAGCAGAACAGACAGGGGAAGCACAGATACGCAGTATTTT. Translated, it gives CATSRTDRGSTDTQYF. The chain carries TRBV15 and TRBJ2-3; TRBD1 agrees at 8 bases. Germline lookup yields CDR1 LNHNV and CDR2 YYDKDF (reference sequence). The CDR3 has 16 residues. V shed 2 bases and J 0 bases; nucleotides not matched to a gene: 4.

The chain employs TRBV18 and TRBJ2-1, with no clear D. Germline loops: CDR1 KGHSH, CDR2 LQKENI. This CDR3 contains 12 residues. V lost 2 bases to trimming and J lost 7 bases, with 6 bases between them. The CDR3 DNA reads TGTGCCAGCTCACCATCCGATAATGAGCAGTTCTTC. Protein sequence: CASSPSDNEQFF.

This chain uses TRBV7-2 with TRBJ1-1; no clear D gene. Germline CDR1 is SGHTA and CDR2 is FQGNSA. CDR3 size: 12 residues. V was pared by 5 bases and J by 1 base, with 5 bases between. CDR3: CASSGTNTEAFF. The CDR3 DNA sequence: TGTGCCAGCAGCGGCACGAACACTGAAGCTTTCTTT. The whole variable domain, remainder taken from reference TRBV7-2 and TRBJ1-1, is GAGVSQSPSNKVTEKGKDVELRCDPISGHTALYWYRQSLGQGLEFLIYFQGNSAPDKSGLPSDRFSAERTGGSVSTLTIQRTQQEDSAVYLCASSGTNTEAFFGQGTRLTVV.

This chain connects TRBV6-1 to TRBJ2-7; 7 nucleotides match TRBD1. Germline CDR1 reads MNHNS; CDR2 reads SASEGT. There are 13 residues in the CDR3. V was clipped by 1 base and J by 5 bases; unmatched bases: 2. The CDR3 coding sequence is TGTGCCAGCAGTGAAGGACAGGGCGACGAGCAGTACTTC. Residues: CASSEGQGDEQYF.

The chain is built from TRBV4-1 and TRBJ2-3, with TRBD2 matching over 7 bases. CDR1 and CDR2 from the germline V gene are MGHRA and YSYEKL. With 1 base clipped from V and 1 base from J, the junction kept 5 bases outside the gene matches. CDR3 length: 16 amino acids. The CDR3 coding sequence is TGCGCCAGCAGCCAAGCTCCAGGGAGGGGCACAGATACGCAGTATTTT. It yields the protein CASSQAPGRGTDTQYF.

The sample holds one count of this clone. The chain has TRBV13 and TRBJ2-7, with 8 nucleotides matching TRBD1. Germline V gives CDR1 PRHDT, CDR2 FYEKMQ (reference sequence). With V trimmed by 5 bases and J by 3 bases, 9 bases remained unmatched. CDR3 length: 15 residues. The CDR3 DNA follows: TGTGCCAGCAGCCCGCCTGGACAGGGCCTCTACGAGCAGTACTTC. Translating gives CASSPPGQGLYEQYF.

The rearrangement uses TRBV7-6 and TRBJ2-3; 9 bases map to TRBD2. The germline CDR1 and CDR2 sequences are SGHVS and FNYEAQ. The CDR3 contains 15 residues. Trimming at V came to 1 base and at J to 1 base, leaving 0 bases not matched to a gene. CDR3 nucleotide sequence: TGTGCCAGCAGCTTAGGCGGGGGGGGCACAGATACGCAGTATTTT. Translation gives CASSLGGGGTDTQYF.